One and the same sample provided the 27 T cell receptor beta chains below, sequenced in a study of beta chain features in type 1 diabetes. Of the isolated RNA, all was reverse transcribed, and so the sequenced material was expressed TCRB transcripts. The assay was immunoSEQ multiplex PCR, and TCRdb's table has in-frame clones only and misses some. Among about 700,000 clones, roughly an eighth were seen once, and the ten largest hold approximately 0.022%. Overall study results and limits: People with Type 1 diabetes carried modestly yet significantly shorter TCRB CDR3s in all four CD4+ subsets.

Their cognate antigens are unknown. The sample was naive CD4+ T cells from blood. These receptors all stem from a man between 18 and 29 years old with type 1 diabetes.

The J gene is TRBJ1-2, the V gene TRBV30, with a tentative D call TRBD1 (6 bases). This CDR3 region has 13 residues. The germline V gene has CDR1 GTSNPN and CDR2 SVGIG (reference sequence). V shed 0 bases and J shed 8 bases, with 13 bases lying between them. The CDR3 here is CAWSVVAGAGYTF. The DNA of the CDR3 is TGTGCCTGGAGTGTCGTGGCAGGGGCCGGCTACACCTTC.

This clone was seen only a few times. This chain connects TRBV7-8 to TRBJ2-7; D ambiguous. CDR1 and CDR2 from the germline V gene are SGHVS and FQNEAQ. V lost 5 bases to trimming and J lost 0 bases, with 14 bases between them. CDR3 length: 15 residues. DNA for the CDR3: TGTGCCAGCAGCCTCAAGGTAGACCTCTCCTACGAGCAGTACTTC. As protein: CASSLKVDLSYEQYF. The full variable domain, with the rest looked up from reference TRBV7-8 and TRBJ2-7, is GAGVSQSPRYKVAKRGQDVALRCDPISGHVSLFWYQQALGQGPEFLTYFQNEAQLDKSGLPSDRFFAERPEGSVSTLKIQRTQQEDSAVYLCASSLKVDLSYEQYFGPGTRLTVT.

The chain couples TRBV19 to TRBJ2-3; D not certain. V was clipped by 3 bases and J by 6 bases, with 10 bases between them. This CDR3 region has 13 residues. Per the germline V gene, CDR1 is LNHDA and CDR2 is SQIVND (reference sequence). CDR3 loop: CASSIRLEDTQYF. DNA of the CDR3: TGTGCCAGTAGTATTCGGCTGGAGGATACGCAGTATTTT.

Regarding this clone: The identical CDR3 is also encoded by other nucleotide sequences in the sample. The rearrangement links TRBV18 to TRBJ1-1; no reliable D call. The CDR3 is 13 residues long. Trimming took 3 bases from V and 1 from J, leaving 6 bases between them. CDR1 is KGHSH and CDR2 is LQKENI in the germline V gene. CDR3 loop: CASSPLTNTEAFF. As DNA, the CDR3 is TGTGCCAGCTCACCTTTGACGAACACTGAAGCTTTCTTT.

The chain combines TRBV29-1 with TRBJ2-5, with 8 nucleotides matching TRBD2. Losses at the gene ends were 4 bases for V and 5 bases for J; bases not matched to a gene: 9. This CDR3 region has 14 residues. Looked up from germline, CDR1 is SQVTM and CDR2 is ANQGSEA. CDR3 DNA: TGCAGCGTTGGGACAGCGGGGGCAGGGGAGACCCAGTACTTC. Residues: CSVGTAGAGETQYF.

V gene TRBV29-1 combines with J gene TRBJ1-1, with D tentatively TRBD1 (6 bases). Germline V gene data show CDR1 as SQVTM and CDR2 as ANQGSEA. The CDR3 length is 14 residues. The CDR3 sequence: CSIGTPISNTEAFF. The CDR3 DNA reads TGCAGTATAGGGACACCAATCTCGAACACTGAAGCTTTCTTT.

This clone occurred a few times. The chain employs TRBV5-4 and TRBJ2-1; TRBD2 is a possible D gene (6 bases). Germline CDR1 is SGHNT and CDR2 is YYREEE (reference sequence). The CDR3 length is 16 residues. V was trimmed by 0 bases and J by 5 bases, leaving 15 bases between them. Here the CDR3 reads CASSLAGGTSHNEQFF. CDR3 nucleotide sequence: TGTGCCAGCAGCTTGGCCGGGGGTACTAGTCACAATGAGCAGTTCTTC.

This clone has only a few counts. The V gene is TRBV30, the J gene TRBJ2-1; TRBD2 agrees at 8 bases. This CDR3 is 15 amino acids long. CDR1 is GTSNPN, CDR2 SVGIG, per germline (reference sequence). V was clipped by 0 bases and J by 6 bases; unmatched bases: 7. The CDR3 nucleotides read TGTGCCTGGAGTGTTCGACTAGCGAGTACCAATGAGCAGTTCTTC. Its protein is CAWSVRLASTNEQFF.

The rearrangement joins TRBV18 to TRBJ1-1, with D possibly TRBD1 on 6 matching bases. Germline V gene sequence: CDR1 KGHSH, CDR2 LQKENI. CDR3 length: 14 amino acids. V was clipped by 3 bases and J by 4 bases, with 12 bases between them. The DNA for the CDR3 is TGTGCCAGCTCACCGGACAGATCTTCCACTGAAGCTTTCTTT. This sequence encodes CASSPDRSSTEAFF.

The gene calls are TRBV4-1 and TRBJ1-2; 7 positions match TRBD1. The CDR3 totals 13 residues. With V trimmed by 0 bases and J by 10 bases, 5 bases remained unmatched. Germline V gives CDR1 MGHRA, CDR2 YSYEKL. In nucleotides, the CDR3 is TGCGCCAGCAGCCAAGATAAGGGGACAGCCTACACCTTC. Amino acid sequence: CASSQDKGTAYTF.

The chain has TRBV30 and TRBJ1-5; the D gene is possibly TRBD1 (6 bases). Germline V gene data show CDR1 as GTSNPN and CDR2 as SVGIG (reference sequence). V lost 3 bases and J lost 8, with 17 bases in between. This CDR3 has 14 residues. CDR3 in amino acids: CAWSVWDTLKPQHF. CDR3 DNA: TGTGCCTGGAGCGTGTGGGACACACTTAAGCCCCAGCATTTT.

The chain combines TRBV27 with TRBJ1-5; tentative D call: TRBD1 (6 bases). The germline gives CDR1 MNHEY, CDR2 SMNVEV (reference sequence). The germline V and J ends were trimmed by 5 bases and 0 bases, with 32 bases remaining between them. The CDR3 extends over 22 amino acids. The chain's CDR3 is CASSKHLGQGHAKRDSNQPQHF. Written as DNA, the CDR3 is TGTGCCAGCAGTAAACACCTCGGCCAGGGACACGCAAAGAGGGATAGCAATCAGCCCCAGCATTTT.

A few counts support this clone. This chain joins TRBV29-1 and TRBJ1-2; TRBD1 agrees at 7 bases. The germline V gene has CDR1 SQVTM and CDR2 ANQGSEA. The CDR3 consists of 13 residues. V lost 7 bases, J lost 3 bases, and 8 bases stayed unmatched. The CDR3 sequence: CSGTPGGDYGYTF. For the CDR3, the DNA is TGCAGCGGCACTCCAGGGGGAGACTATGGCTACACCTTC.

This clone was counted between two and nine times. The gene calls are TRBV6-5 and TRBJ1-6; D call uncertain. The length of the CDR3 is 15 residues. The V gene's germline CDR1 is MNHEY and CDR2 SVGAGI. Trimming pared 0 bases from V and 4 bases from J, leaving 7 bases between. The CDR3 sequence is CASSYSNDYNSPLHF. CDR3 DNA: TGTGCCAGCAGTTACTCGAATGATTATAATTCACCCCTCCACTTT.

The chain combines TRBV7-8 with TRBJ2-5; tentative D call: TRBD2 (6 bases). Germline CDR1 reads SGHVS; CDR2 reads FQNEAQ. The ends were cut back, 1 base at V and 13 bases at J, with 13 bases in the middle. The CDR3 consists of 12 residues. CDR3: CASSLVRGTWYF. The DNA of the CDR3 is TGTGCCAGCAGCTTAGTTCGCGGGACCTGGTACTTC.

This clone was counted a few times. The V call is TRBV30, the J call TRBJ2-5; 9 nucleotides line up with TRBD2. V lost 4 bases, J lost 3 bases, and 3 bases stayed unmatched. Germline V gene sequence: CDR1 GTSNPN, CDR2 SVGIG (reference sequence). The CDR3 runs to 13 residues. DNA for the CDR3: TGTGCCTGGACTAGCGGGGTGGAAGAGACCCAGTACTTC. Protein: CAWTSGVEETQYF.

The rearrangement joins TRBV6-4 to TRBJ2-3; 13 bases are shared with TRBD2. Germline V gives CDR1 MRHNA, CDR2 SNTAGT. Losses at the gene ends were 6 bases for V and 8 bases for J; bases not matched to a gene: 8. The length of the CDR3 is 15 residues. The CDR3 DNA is TGTGCCAGCAGCCGGGGACTAGCGGGGTCCGGTACGCAGTATTTT. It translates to CASSRGLAGSGTQYF.

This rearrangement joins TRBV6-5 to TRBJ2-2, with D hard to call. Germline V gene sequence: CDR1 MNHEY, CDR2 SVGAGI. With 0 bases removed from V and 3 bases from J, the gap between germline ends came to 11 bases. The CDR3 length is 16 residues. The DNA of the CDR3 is TGTGCCAGCAGTTACTCGAAGTTTCACTACACCGGGGAGCTGTTTTTT. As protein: CASSYSKFHYTGELFF.

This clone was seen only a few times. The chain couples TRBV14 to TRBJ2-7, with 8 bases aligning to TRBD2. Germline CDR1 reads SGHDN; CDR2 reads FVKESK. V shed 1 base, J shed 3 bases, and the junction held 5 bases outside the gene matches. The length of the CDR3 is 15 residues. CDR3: CASSQVGGGIYEQYF. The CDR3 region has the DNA TGTGCCAGCAGCCAAGTGGGCGGGGGGATCTACGAGCAGTACTTC.

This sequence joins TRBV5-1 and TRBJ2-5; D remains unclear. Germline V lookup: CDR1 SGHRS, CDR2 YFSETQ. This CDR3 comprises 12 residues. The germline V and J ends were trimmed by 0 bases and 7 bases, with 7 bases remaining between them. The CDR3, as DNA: TGCGCCAGCAGCTTGGCCGGAACGACCCAGTACTTC. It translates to CASSLAGTTQYF. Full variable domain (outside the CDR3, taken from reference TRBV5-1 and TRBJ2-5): KAGVTQTPRYLIKTRGQQVTLSCSPISGHRSVSWYQQTPGQGLQFLFEYFSETQRNKGNFPGRFSGRQFSNSRSEMNVSTLELGDSALYLCASSLAGTTQYFGPGTRLLVL.

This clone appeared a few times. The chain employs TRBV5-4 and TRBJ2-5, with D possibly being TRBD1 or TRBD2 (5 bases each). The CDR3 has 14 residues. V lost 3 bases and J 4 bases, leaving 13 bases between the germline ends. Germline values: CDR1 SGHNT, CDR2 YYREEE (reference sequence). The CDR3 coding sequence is TGTGCCAGCAGCTCGAGGGGCATTGCAGAGACCCAGTACTTC. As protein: CASSSRGIAETQYF.

The CDR3 DNA is TGTGCCAGCAGCCCAGGGGGCCGGGTCACCGGGGAGCTGTTTTTT. This encodes CASSPGGRVTGELFF. The chain uses TRBV6-1 and TRBJ2-2; 8 bases line up with TRBD1. CDR3 length equals 15 residues. In germline, CDR1 is MNHNS, CDR2 SASEGT. V lost 6 bases to trimming and J lost 4 bases; unmatched junction nucleotides: 7.

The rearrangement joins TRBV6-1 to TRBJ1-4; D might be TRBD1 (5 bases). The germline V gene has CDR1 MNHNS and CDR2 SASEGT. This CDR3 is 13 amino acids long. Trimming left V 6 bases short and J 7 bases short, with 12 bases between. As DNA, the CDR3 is TGTGCCAGCAGCGAGGGGCCGGGTGAAAAACTGTTTTTT. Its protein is CASSEGPGEKLFF.

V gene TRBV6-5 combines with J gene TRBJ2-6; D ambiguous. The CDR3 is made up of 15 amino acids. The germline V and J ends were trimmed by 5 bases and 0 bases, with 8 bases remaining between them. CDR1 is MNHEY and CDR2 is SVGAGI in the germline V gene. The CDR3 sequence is CASSQSSSGANVLTF. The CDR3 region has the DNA TGTGCCAGCAGTCAAAGCAGCTCTGGGGCCAACGTCCTGACTTTC.

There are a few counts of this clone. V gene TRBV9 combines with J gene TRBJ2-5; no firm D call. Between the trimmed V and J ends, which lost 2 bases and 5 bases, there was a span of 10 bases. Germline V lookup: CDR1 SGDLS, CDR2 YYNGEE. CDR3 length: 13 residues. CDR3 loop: CASSVIPRETQYF. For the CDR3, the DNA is TGTGCCAGCAGCGTTATCCCGAGGGAGACCCAGTACTTC.

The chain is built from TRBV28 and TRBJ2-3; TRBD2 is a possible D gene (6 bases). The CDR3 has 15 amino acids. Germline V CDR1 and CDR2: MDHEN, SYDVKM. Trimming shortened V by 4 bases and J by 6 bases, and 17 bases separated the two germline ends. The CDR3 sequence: CASSSSAGPWDTQYF. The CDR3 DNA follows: TGTGCCAGCAGTTCGTCAGCGGGTCCTTGGGATACGCAGTATTTT.

CDR3 nucleotides: TGTGCCAGCTCAGCCCGGACTACAACTAGCACAGATACGCAGTATTTT. It specifies CASSARTTTSTDTQYF. The V gene is TRBV18, the J gene TRBJ2-3; a weak D match, TRBD2 (6 bases). Germline CDR1 is KGHSH and CDR2 is LQKENI. V dropped 5 bases and J dropped 0 bases, with 15 bases sitting between them. This CDR3 spans 16 amino acids.